Below are 32 T cell receptor beta chains sequenced from a single sample in a study of blood T cell repertoires in COVID-19. Method: immunoSEQ multiplex PCR; TCRdb's copy keeps in-frame clones and lacks some. The table shows hundreds of thousands of clones, with roughly nine tenths occurring only once. Source material: peripheral blood. All receptors come from a man between 18 and 35 years old with active or convalescent COVID-19.

The chain uses TRBV5-6 and TRBJ2-2; 7 nucleotides align to TRBD2. V lost 2 bases to trimming and J lost 7 bases; unmatched junction nucleotides: 8. CDR3 length equals 15 residues. The germline CDR1 and CDR2 sequences are SGHDT and YYEEEE. The chain's CDR3 is CASSFGEGLGGELFF. The CDR3, as DNA: TGTGCCAGCAGCTTCGGGGAGGGCCTTGGCGGGGAGCTGTTTTTT. Supplemented by reference TRBV5-6 and TRBJ2-2, the full variable domain reads DAGVTQSPTHLIKTRGQQVTLRCSPKSGHDTVSWYQQALGQGPQFIFQYYEEEERQRGNFPDRFSGHQFPNYSSELNVNALLLGDSALYLCASSFGEGLGGELFFGEGSRLTVL.

The chain has TRBV25-1 and TRBJ1-3; possible D gene TRBD1, 5 bases. The germline CDR1 and CDR2 sequences are MGHDK and SYGVNS. V lost 2 bases and J lost 2, with 7 bases in between. The CDR3 sequence is 14 residues long. In DNA, the CDR3 is TGTGCCAGCAGTGAACGGGGGGCTGGAAACACCATATATTTT. Translation gives CASSERGAGNTIYF.

V and J are TRBV7-2 and TRBJ1-4; 12 positions match TRBD1. V lost 5 bases and J lost 7; bases outside the gene matches: 5. The germline CDR1 and CDR2 sequences are SGHTA and FQGNSA. This CDR3 has 15 residues. CDR3 DNA sequence: TGTGCCAGCAGCACTGGGACAGGGGGCGGTGAAAAACTGTTTTTT. As protein: CASSTGTGGGEKLFF.

The V gene is TRBV7-3, the J gene TRBJ2-1; 12 bases fit TRBD2. The CDR3 is made up of 17 amino acids. Germline V gene lookup returns CDR1 SGHTA and CDR2 FQGTGA. The trim removed 5 bases at V and 9 bases at J, leaving 14 bases unmatched. The CDR3 DNA is TGTGCCAGCAGCCAATCTCCTAGCGGGAGGGGTGGACGTGAGCAGTTCTTC. This gives the protein CASSQSPSGRGGREQFF.

This chain connects TRBV6-2 or TRBV6-3 to TRBJ1-1; D remains ambiguous. The V end was cut by 3 bases, the J end by 7 bases, with 21 bases between. Germline V gene data show CDR1 as MNHEY and CDR2 as SVGEGT. The CDR3 loop spans 16 amino acids. The DNA of the CDR3 is TGTGCCAGCAGTTATGGGAGGGATCGAGGAACCCTTGAAGCTTTCTTT. Amino acids: CASSYGRDRGTLEAFF.

This chain uses TRBV5-6 with TRBJ2-3; D may be TRBD2 (5 bases). V lost 4 bases and J 2 bases, leaving 14 bases between the germline ends. Germline-derived CDR1 and CDR2 are SGHDT and YYEEEE. The CDR3 totals 15 residues. The CDR3 reads CASSPGYAFTDTQYF. The CDR3 nucleotides are TGTGCCAGCAGCCCGGGATATGCGTTCACAGATACGCAGTATTTT.

Here the CDR3 DNA reads TGTGCCAGCAGCCCAGGACTAGCGGGAGAAGATACGCAGTATTTT. Translated, it gives CASSPGLAGEDTQYF. The genes are TRBV28 and TRBJ2-3; 13 bases are shared with TRBD2. CDR1 is MDHEN and CDR2 is SYDVKM in the germline V gene. The J segment lost 5 bases and the V segment lost 6 bases, leaving 5 bases of the junction unmatched. The CDR3 extends over 15 amino acids.

The chain has TRBV20-1 and TRBJ1-1; D might be TRBD1 (6 bases). CDR3 size: 12 residues. Per the germline V gene, CDR1 is DFQATT and CDR2 is SNEGSKA (reference sequence). Trimming stripped 3 bases from V and 10 bases from J, with 15 bases between. CDR3 sequence (DNA): TGCAGTGCTAGTCCTGGACAGAGGGCAGCTTTCTTT. Amino acids: CSASPGQRAAFF.

The J gene is TRBJ2-1, the V gene TRBV24-1; tentatively, D is TRBD1 (5 bases). The germline V gene has CDR1 KGHDR and CDR2 SFDVKD. The CDR3 sequence is 15 residues long. The V end lost 5 bases, the J end lost 6 bases, and 16 bases lay between the germline ends. The CDR3 DNA reads TGTGCCACCAGTGGAGTCAGGGCCAGGTTCAATGAGCAGTTCTTC. This sequence encodes CATSGVRARFNEQFF.

The genes are TRBV5-1 and TRBJ1-1; 8 bases align to TRBD1. V lost 4 bases, J lost 4 bases, and 9 bases stayed unmatched. The CDR3 length is 15 residues. Germline-derived CDR1 and CDR2 are SGHRS and YFSETQ. CDR3 nucleotide sequence: TGCGCCAGCAGCCCACTGGGACAGGTGGCCACTGAAGCTTTCTTT. Translated, it gives CASSPLGQVATEAFF.

This chain connects TRBV5-4 to TRBJ2-2; 7 bases are a match to TRBD1. The CDR3 extends over 14 amino acids. After removal of 5 bases from V and 4 bases from J, the junction contained 5 bases not matched to a gene. CDR1 SGHNT and CDR2 YYREEE come from the germline V gene (reference sequence). The CDR3 nucleotides read TGTGCCAGCAGTCGGGACAGCCTCACCGGGGAGCTGTTTTTT. This translates into CASSRDSLTGELFF.

The chain couples TRBV7-8 to TRBJ2-3, with D perhaps matching TRBD2 (7 bases). The CDR3 consists of 16 residues. Trimming shortened V by 3 bases and J by 3 bases, and 16 bases separated the two germline ends. The germline gives CDR1 SGHVS, CDR2 FQNEAQ. CDR3 protein: CASSLGGARRTDTQYF. CDR3 nucleotide sequence: TGTGCCAGCAGCTTGGGGGGGGCAAGACGAACAGATACGCAGTATTTT.

This rearrangement joins TRBV7-2 to TRBJ1-2, with D perhaps matching TRBD1 (6 bases). Germline CDR1 SGHTA, CDR2 FQGNSA. V was clipped by 1 base and J by 0 bases, with 9 bases between them. CDR3 size: 15 residues. CDR3 loop: CASSLEWTANYGYTF. CDR3 DNA: TGTGCCAGCAGCTTAGAATGGACAGCTAACTATGGCTACACCTTC. Supplemented by reference TRBV7-2 and TRBJ1-2, the full variable domain reads GAGVSQSPSNKVTEKGKDVELRCDPISGHTALYWYRQSLGQGLEFLIYFQGNSAPDKSGLPSDRFSAERTGGSVSTLTIQRTQQEDSAVYLCASSLEWTANYGYTFGSGTRLTVV.

The chain combines TRBV5-5 with TRBJ1-5; a possible D gene is TRBD1 (5 bases). V gave up 5 bases and J gave up 3 bases, with 15 bases separating them. The CDR3 totals 15 residues. The germline V gene has CDR1 SGHKS and CDR2 YYEKEE (reference sequence). In nucleotides, the CDR3 is TGTGCCAGCAGGGAAAGCGGGGCGTTCAATCAGCCCCAGCATTTT. Residues: CASRESGAFNQPQHF.

The gene calls are TRBV5-1 and TRBJ1-1; D is possibly TRBD1 (6 bases). V was cut by 4 bases and J by 5 bases, with 21 bases left in between. CDR1 and CDR2 (germline): SGHRS, YFSETQ. This CDR3 has 16 residues. CDR3 sequence reads: CASSPTPGTSGTEAFF. The DNA of the CDR3 is TGCGCCAGCAGCCCTACCCCCGGGACAAGCGGAACTGAAGCTTTCTTT.

The chain joins TRBV7-8 to TRBJ2-2; TRBD2 matches at 11 bases. The CDR3 is 17 residues long. V was pared by 4 bases and J by 2 bases, with 6 bases of the junction left unmatched. The V gene's germline CDR1 is SGHVS and CDR2 FQNEAQ. CDR3: CASSSPLAGANTGELFF. CDR3 in DNA: TGTGCCAGCAGCTCTCCACTAGCGGGGGCCAACACCGGGGAGCTGTTTTTT.

This chain links TRBV5-1 with TRBJ1-1; 8 bases are shared with TRBD1. CDR3 length: 14 amino acids. J gave up 1 base and V 5 bases, and 4 bases lay outside the gene matches. The germline CDR1 and CDR2 sequences are SGHRS and YFSETQ. For the CDR3, the DNA is TGCGCCAGCAGAGGAACAGGGGGGAACACTGAAGCTTTCTTT. Protein product: CASRGTGGNTEAFF. Variable domain in full (rest from reference TRBV5-1 and TRBJ1-1): KAGVTQTPRYLIKTRGQQVTLSCSPISGHRSVSWYQQTPGQGLQFLFEYFSETQRNKGNFPGRFSGRQFSNSRSEMNVSTLELGDSALYLCASRGTGGNTEAFFGQGTRLTVV.

This chain joins TRBV7-9 and TRBJ2-5; D is perhaps TRBD2 (5 bases). Germline CDR1 and CDR2: SEHNR and FQNEAQ (reference sequence). The ends were cut back, 2 bases at V and 5 bases at J, with 15 bases in the middle. This CDR3 spans 15 amino acids. CDR3 in amino acids: CASSLWRGQAETQYF. The CDR3 region has the DNA TGTGCCAGCAGCTTATGGCGAGGGCAAGCCGAGACCCAGTACTTC.

In nucleotides, the CDR3 is TGTGCCAGCAGCCGGGCAGGGTCATCCTCCCGAGCTTTCTTT. Protein product: CASSRAGSSSRAFF. J is TRBJ1-1 and V is TRBV3-1 (or the pseudogene TRBV3-2); a weak D match, TRBD1 (5 bases). Per the germline V gene, CDR1 is LGHDT and CDR2 is YNNKEL (reference sequence). V lost 4 bases and J 10 bases, leaving 19 bases between the germline ends. The CDR3 is 14 residues long.

This chain links TRBV3-1 (or the pseudogene TRBV3-2) with TRBJ2-7; D not resolved. V was clipped by 10 bases and J by 4 bases, with 11 bases between them. The CDR3 extends over 11 amino acids. Germline V gives CDR1 LGHDT, CDR2 YNNKEL (reference sequence). The CDR3 sequence is CATLSEYEQYF. CDR3 DNA: TGTGCCACCCTAAGCGAGTACGAGCAGTACTTC.

The V and J genes are TRBV5-3 and TRBJ2-4; maybe TRBD1 (6 bases). TRBV5-3 is designated an ORF whose function remains uncertain. V was clipped by 9 bases and J by 0 bases, with 16 bases between them. The CDR3 spans 15 residues. In nucleotides, the CDR3 is TGTGCCAAAGGACAGACGATCTTAGCCAAAAACATTCAGTACTTC. Encoded protein: CAKGQTILAKNIQYF.

V and J are TRBV12-3 or TRBV12-4 and TRBJ1-6, with D perhaps TRBD1 (6 bases). The length of the CDR3 is 13 residues. Trimming removed 6 bases from V and 12 bases from J, with 15 bases in between. CDR3 sequence reads: CASSQTGEGPLHF. CDR3 DNA sequence: TGTGCCAGCAGCCAGACAGGCGAAGGACCCCTCCACTTT.

This clone was seen only once. This sequence joins TRBV11-3 and TRBJ2-5, with D hard to call. The length of the CDR3 is 13 residues. Trimming removed 5 bases at V and 5 bases at J, with 12 bases between. From germline, CDR1 is SGHNT and CDR2 YENEEA. The CDR3 loop reads CASSLKLGETQYF. In DNA, the CDR3 is TGTGCCAGCAGCCTAAAGCTCGGGGAGACCCAGTACTTC.

This sequence joins TRBV25-1 and TRBJ2-4; 8 positions agree with TRBD2. Per germline, CDR1 MGHDK and CDR2 SYGVNS. The CDR3 runs to 15 residues. Trimming cost V 4 bases and J 5 bases; bases outside gene matches: 7. Written as DNA, the CDR3 is TGTGCCAGCAGTGGCACTAGCGGTGATCAAAACATTCAGTACTTC. Residues: CASSGTSGDQNIQYF.

This clone was observed a single time. The chain couples TRBV20-1 to TRBJ2-7; D not certain. V lost 4 bases, J lost 2 bases, and 6 bases lay in between. Germline CDR1 and CDR2: DFQATT and SNEGSKA (reference sequence). The CDR3 consists of 11 residues. This CDR3 is CSANGPYEQYF. CDR3 sequence (DNA): TGCAGTGCTAATGGCCCCTACGAGCAGTACTTC.

V usage is TRBV9 and J usage is TRBJ1-3; no reliable D call. Germline values: CDR1 SGDLS, CDR2 YYNGEE. This CDR3 comprises 15 residues. Trimming stripped 0 bases from V and 4 bases from J, with 11 bases between. The CDR3 sequence: CASSVGHMAGNTIYF. CDR3 in DNA: TGTGCCAGCAGCGTAGGGCACATGGCCGGAAACACCATATATTTT.

The chain joins TRBV20-1 to TRBJ2-7; D not resolved. This CDR3 contains 12 residues. CDR1 and CDR2 from the germline V gene are DFQATT and SNEGSKA (reference sequence). Deletions cut 3 bases from V and 0 bases from J, with 6 bases between. The CDR3 spells CSASGGSYEQYF. CDR3 bases: TGCAGTGCTAGTGGCGGCTCCTACGAGCAGTACTTC.

J is TRBJ1-4 and V is TRBV7-2; D is perhaps TRBD1 (6 bases). Germline V lookup: CDR1 SGHTA, CDR2 FQGNSA. The germline V and J ends were trimmed by 2 bases and 6 bases, with 10 bases remaining between them. This CDR3 has 14 amino acids. The CDR3 reads CASSLRGAHEKLFF. In DNA, the CDR3 is TGTGCCAGCAGCTTACGGGGGGCGCATGAAAAACTGTTTTTT.

J is TRBJ1-1 and V is TRBV6-5, with 11 bases aligning to TRBD1. Germline CDR1 MNHEY, CDR2 SVGAGI. The V and J ends lost 5 bases and 4 bases, in that order; junction bases with no gene match: 3. The CDR3 contains 14 residues. CDR3 DNA sequence: TGTGCCAGCAGTACCGGGACAGGGGGCACTGAAGCTTTCTTT. Protein product: CASSTGTGGTEAFF.

V gene TRBV7-2 combines with J gene TRBJ2-1; weak D call: TRBD2 (6 bases). The ends were cut back, 1 base at V and 12 bases at J, with 13 bases in the middle. There are 13 residues in the CDR3. Per the germline V gene, CDR1 is SGHTA and CDR2 is FQGNSA. CDR3 amino acids: CASSLGRDVWQFF. The CDR3 bases are TGTGCCAGCAGCTTAGGGCGGGACGTTTGGCAGTTCTTC.

The CDR3 sequence: CASSPDRGYFTEAFF. The CDR3 DNA reads as TGTGCCAGCAGCCCGGACAGGGGATACTTCACTGAAGCTTTCTTT. The V gene is TRBV7-9, the J gene TRBJ1-1, with 9 bases lining up with TRBD1. V lost 5 bases to trimming and J lost 4 bases; unmatched junction nucleotides: 8. Per the germline V gene, CDR1 is SEHNR and CDR2 is FQNEAQ (reference sequence). The CDR3 is 15 residues long.

The CDR3 DNA sequence: TGTGCCAGCAGCCCATACAGGGGGCCCTACGAGCAGTACTTC. Its protein product is CASSPYRGPYEQYF. The J gene is TRBJ2-7, the V gene TRBV14, with 9 positions matching TRBD1. This CDR3 comprises 14 residues. The J segment lost 2 bases and the V segment lost 4 bases, leaving 3 bases of the junction unmatched. CDR1 and CDR2 from the germline V gene are SGHDN and FVKESK.